This T cell receptor beta chain originates from a study of cytomegalovirus exposure and HLA in healthy donors. Study outcomes and limitations: The study listed 164 cytomegalovirus-associated TCR beta chains.

Germline CDR1 is LGHNA and CDR2 is YNFKEQ. The CDR3 contains 18 residues. V lost 3 bases and J lost 5; bases outside the gene matches: 14. Regarding this clone: Antigen unknown.

TCRdb keeps only in-frame clones here, not all; method: immunoSEQ multiplex PCR. The data contain more than 90,000 clones, roughly 88% of them singletons. The material sequenced was PBMCs. This clonotype was sampled from a man aged 18-30 years in good health and CMV-seronegative. The chain combines TRBV4-2 with TRBJ2-2, with 8 bases fitting TRBD2. The CDR3 reads CASSQRGLAGSPTGELFF. CDR3 nucleotides: TGTGCCAGCAGCCAGAGGGGATTAGCGGGATCCCCAACCGGGGAGCTGTTTTTT.